One and the same sample provided the 17 T cell receptor beta chains below, sequenced in a study of blood T cell repertoires in COVID-19. Only in-frame clones appear in the TCRdb table, and some are missing; sequencing was by immunoSEQ multiplex PCR. The sample shows around 300,000 clones, roughly 86% of them seen only once. Sequenced input: PBMCs or T cells enriched from blood (not recorded which). The origin of the receptors is a woman aged 55 to 70 who had recovered from COVID-19.

CDR3: CASSLSIGTGTEQYF. The CDR3 DNA follows: TGTGCCAGCAGCTTATCGATAGGGACAGGCACCGAGCAGTACTTC. V and J are TRBV7-6 and TRBJ2-7; the match to TRBD1 covers 8 bases. The germline V gene has CDR1 SGHVS and CDR2 FNYEAQ. The CDR3 extends over 15 amino acids. J gave up 6 bases and V 2 bases, and 9 bases lay outside the gene matches.

The chain uses TRBV7-9 and TRBJ1-1; D may be TRBD1 (6 bases). The CDR3 contains 13 residues. The V and J ends lost 5 bases and 5 bases respectively, with 12 bases between them. Germline CDR1 is SEHNR and CDR2 is FQNEAQ (reference sequence). CDR3 sequence (DNA): TGTGCCAGCAGCCTTTTAGGGGGTACTGAAGCTTTCTTT. It codes for CASSLLGGTEAFF.

The CDR3 here is CASSPQGLGYTEAFF. The CDR3 DNA is TGTGCCAGCTCACCGCAGGGTCTGGGGTACACTGAAGCTTTCTTT. The V call is TRBV18, the J call TRBJ1-1; D is perhaps TRBD1 (5 bases). This CDR3 is built from 15 residues. Germline values: CDR1 KGHSH, CDR2 LQKENI. The V gene lost 3 bases and the J gene lost 3 bases, with 14 bases spanning the gap.

The genes are TRBV28 and TRBJ1-5; D possibly corresponds to TRBD1 (5 bases). Germline CDR1 and CDR2: MDHEN and SYDVKM. The V and J ends lost 6 bases and 4 bases respectively, with 16 bases between them. This CDR3 has 15 amino acids. CDR3 sequence: CASRGRGSVNQPQHF. The CDR3 bases are TGTGCCAGCAGAGGGCGGGGGAGTGTGAATCAGCCCCAGCATTTT.

The CDR3 is CASSLALDRGEAFF. CDR3 sequence (DNA): TGCGCCAGCAGCTTGGCTTTGGACAGGGGCGAAGCTTTCTTT. The chain combines TRBV5-1 with TRBJ1-1, with TRBD1 matching 9 bases. V lost 0 bases and J lost 8; bases outside the gene matches: 5. Germline CDR1 and CDR2: SGHRS and YFSETQ. The length of the CDR3 is 14 residues.

This chain joins TRBV25-1 and TRBJ2-3, with 10 nucleotides matching TRBD2. Per the germline V gene, CDR1 is MGHDK and CDR2 is SYGVNS. The ends lost 2 bases at V and 2 bases at J; junction bases unmatched: 4. The CDR3 contains 16 residues. The CDR3 region has the DNA TGTGCCAGCAGTGAAGGGACTAGCGCCCTCACAGATACGCAGTATTTT. Translating it yields CASSEGTSALTDTQYF. Drawing the rest from reference TRBV25-1 and TRBJ2-3, the complete variable domain is EADIYQTPRYLVIGTGKKITLECSQTMGHDKMYWYQQDPGMELHLIHYSYGVNSTEKGDLSSESTVSRIRTEHFPLTLESARPSHTSQYLCASSEGTSALTDTQYFGPGTRLTVL.

A word on this clone: This sample includes further DNA sequences coding for the same CDR3. The chain links TRBV7-8 to TRBJ1-5; maybe TRBD1 (5 bases). Germline-derived CDR1 and CDR2 are SGHVS and FQNEAQ. Trimming removed 5 bases at V and 1 base at J, with 12 bases between. This CDR3 comprises 15 residues. CDR3 protein: CASSPSGYSNQPQHF. CDR3 nucleotide sequence: TGTGCCAGCAGCCCCTCAGGGTACAGCAATCAGCCCCAGCATTTT.

The chain carries TRBV11-2 and TRBJ1-1, with 8 positions matching TRBD1. The CDR3 totals 16 residues. The germline gives CDR1 SGHAT, CDR2 FQNNGV. J lost 7 bases, V lost 4 bases, and 14 bases had no gene match. The CDR3 DNA reads as TGTGCCAGCAGCTATGTGCCAGGGGGCGCTTTTGATGAAGCTTTCTTT. The encoded protein is CASSYVPGGAFDEAFF. The variable domain in full, with the rest retrieved from reference TRBV11-2 and TRBJ1-1, is EAGVAQSPRYKIIEKRQSVAFWCNPISGHATLYWYQQILGQGPKLLIQFQNNGVVDDSQLPKDRFSAERLKGVDSTLKIQPAKLEDSAVYLCASSYVPGGAFDEAFFGQGTRLTVV.

V usage is TRBV11-3 and J usage is TRBJ1-2; 8 nucleotides line up with TRBD1. This CDR3 is 13 amino acids long. The germline V gene has CDR1 SGHNT and CDR2 YENEEA. Trimming cost V 5 bases and J 7 bases; bases outside gene matches: 6. The CDR3 bases are TGTGCCAGCAGCCCCAGGGGGCCCCGTGGCTACACCTTC. Protein sequence: CASSPRGPRGYTF. The variable domain in full, completed from reference TRBV11-3 and TRBJ1-2, reads EAGVVQSPRYKIIEKKQPVAFWCNPISGHNTLYWYLQNLGQGPELLIRYENEEAVDDSQLPKDRFSAERLKGVDSTLKIQPAELGDSAVYLCASSPRGPRGYTFGSGTRLTVV.

V is TRBV4-1 and J is TRBJ2-7; 9 bases line up with TRBD2. V lost 2 bases and J lost 4; bases outside the gene matches: 6. The V gene's germline CDR1 is MGHRA and CDR2 YSYEKL. The CDR3 is 15 residues long. CDR3 in amino acids: CASSQLSGSLYEQYF. DNA for the CDR3: TGCGCCAGCAGCCAACTTAGCGGGAGTCTATACGAGCAGTACTTC.

The chain combines TRBV12-3 or TRBV12-4 with TRBJ2-1, with no clear D. The CDR3 spans 12 residues. The V end lost 7 bases, the J end lost 6 bases, and 10 bases lay between the germline ends. The CDR3 nucleotides are TGTGCCAGCACCCCTAGTTTCAATGAGCAGTTCTTC. It is translated as CASTPSFNEQFF.

This clone appeared a single time. V usage is TRBV5-1 and J usage is TRBJ2-1; perhaps TRBD2 as D (6 bases). V dropped 0 bases and J dropped 5 bases, with 12 bases sitting between them. The germline V gene has CDR1 SGHRS and CDR2 YFSETQ. CDR3 size: 15 residues. DNA of the CDR3: TGCGCCAGCAGCTTGGTGCTAGCGACCAACAATGAGCAGTTCTTC. Amino acid sequence: CASSLVLATNNEQFF.

This sequence joins TRBV7-9 and TRBJ1-2, with D maybe TRBD1 (5 bases). Per germline, CDR1 SEHNR and CDR2 FQNEAQ (reference sequence). Trimming removed 5 bases at V and 4 bases at J, with 20 bases between. This CDR3 comprises 16 residues. The CDR3 here is CASSTTGTGASYGYTF. The CDR3 coding sequence is TGTGCCAGCAGCACCACCGGGACTGGAGCGAGCTATGGCTACACCTTC. Looking up the rest from reference TRBV7-9 and TRBJ1-2 gives the full variable domain: DTGVSQNPRHKITKRGQNVTFRCDPISEHNRLYWYRQTLGQGPEFLTYFQNEAQLEKSRLLSDRFSAERPKGSFSTLEIQRTEQGDSAMYLCASSTTGTGASYGYTFGSGTRLTVV.

The CDR3 nucleotides read TGTGCCAGCAGCTGGGGGCTAGCGGGAGCAGGAGGGGAGCTGTTTTTT. This translates into CASSWGLAGAGGELFF. V is TRBV14 and J is TRBJ2-2; 10 positions match TRBD2. CDR3 size: 16 residues. Germline V gives CDR1 SGHDN, CDR2 FVKESK. The trim removed 5 bases at V and 8 bases at J, leaving 11 bases unmatched.

With respect to this clone: This sample also contains other DNA sequences that code for the same CDR3. This sequence joins TRBV7-9 and TRBJ1-1; D gene uncertain. Germline CDR1 reads SEHNR; CDR2 reads FQNEAQ (reference sequence). This CDR3 contains 12 residues. V lost 3 bases to trimming and J lost 2 bases, with 4 bases between them. The CDR3 nucleotides are TGTGCCAGCAGCTTTTTAAACACTGAAGCTTTCTTT. It encodes CASSFLNTEAFF.

This chain connects TRBV6-4 to TRBJ1-6; no clear D. Germline V CDR1 and CDR2: MRHNA, SNTAGT. This CDR3 is 13 amino acids long. Trimming pared 0 bases from V and 6 bases from J, leaving 3 bases between. This chain's CDR3 is CASSDSLNSPLHF. DNA of the CDR3: TGTGCCAGCAGTGACTCCCTTAATTCACCCCTCCACTTT.

The rearrangement uses TRBV2 and TRBJ2-1; D is possibly TRBD2 (5 bases). Per germline, CDR1 SNHLY and CDR2 FYNNEI. Trimming stripped 4 bases from V and 6 bases from J, with 19 bases between. The CDR3 has 16 residues. The CDR3 DNA follows: TGTGCCAGCAGTGTGGTGCTAGCAAGATGGGGCAATGAGCAGTTCTTC. Translating gives CASSVVLARWGNEQFF.